These 9 T cell receptor beta chains were sequenced from one sample in a study of blood T cell repertoires in COVID-19. Sequenced by immunoSEQ multiplex PCR; TCRdb stores in-frame clones only, minus some. The top ten clones hold approximately 16% of a sample with some 74,000 clones, roughly four fifths of them seen once. Sequencing was done on a sample of peripheral blood. These receptors originate from a man aged 65-85 years with active or convalescent COVID-19.

The chain recombines TRBV14 with TRBJ2-1, with D possibly TRBD2 on 6 matching bases. CDR3 length: 16 amino acids. The ends were cut back, 4 bases at V and 7 bases at J, with 20 bases in the middle. Germline CDR1 is SGHDN and CDR2 is FVKESK. The CDR3 protein is CASSPSRGTAGNEQFF. As DNA, the CDR3 is TGTGCCAGCAGCCCCTCCCGTGGCACCGCGGGAAATGAGCAGTTCTTC.

The J gene is TRBJ1-1, the V gene TRBV6-5; D possibly corresponds to TRBD1 (5 bases). This CDR3 comprises 15 residues. V was clipped by 8 bases and J by 2 bases, with 18 bases between them. Per germline, CDR1 MNHEY and CDR2 SVGAGI. The CDR3 region is CASGGLGTDNTEAFF. In DNA, the CDR3 is TGTGCCAGCGGGGGACTAGGGACCGATAACACTGAAGCTTTCTTT.

At least ten counts were recorded for this clone. The rearrangement links TRBV6-5 to TRBJ1-3; D remains ambiguous. CDR1 is MNHEY, CDR2 SVGAGI, per germline. This CDR3 is 13 amino acids long. V gave up 0 bases and J gave up 3 bases, with 3 bases separating them. Here the CDR3 DNA reads TGTGCCAGCAGTTACTCGAGTGGAAACACCATATATTTT. Protein product: CASSYSSGNTIYF.

The chain is built from TRBV9 and TRBJ2-3; D might be TRBD1 (5 bases). This CDR3 has 14 amino acids. Trimming removed 1 base at V and 6 bases at J, with 12 bases between. The germline gives CDR1 SGDLS, CDR2 YYNGEE. CDR3: CASSVRTTPDTQYF. The CDR3 bases are TGTGCCAGCAGCGTACGGACAACCCCGGATACGCAGTATTTT.

This chain uses TRBV5-1 with TRBJ2-5; no firm D call. The last part of the DNA fits TRBJ2-7 better; the J call may be wrong. The CDR3 consists of 13 residues. The germline V gene encodes CDR1 SGHRS and CDR2 YFSETQ. The CDR3 reads CASSWSSNYEQYF. For the CDR3, the DNA is TGCGCCAGCAGCTGGAGCAGCAACTACGAGCAGTACTTC.

This chain connects TRBV6-1 to TRBJ2-7; 8 nucleotides agree with TRBD1. CDR3 length: 16 residues. Germline CDR1 reads MNHNS; CDR2 reads SASEGT. V lost 4 bases, J lost 4 bases, and 12 bases stayed unmatched. The chain's CDR3 is CASSARGTGGSYEQYF. CDR3 coding DNA: TGTGCCAGCAGTGCTCGCGGGACAGGTGGTTCGTACGAGCAGTACTTC.

CDR3 bases: TGTGCCAGTAAGGACAGGGTATTCACCGGGGAGCTGTTTTTT. Protein product: CASKDRVFTGELFF. The gene calls are TRBV19 and TRBJ2-2; TRBD1 matches at 8 bases. The CDR3 loop spans 14 amino acids. Germline V lookup: CDR1 LNHDA, CDR2 SQIVND (reference sequence). With V trimmed by 7 bases and J by 4 bases, 5 bases remained unmatched.

The chain is built from TRBV28 and TRBJ2-1; 8 bases fit TRBD2. V was pared by 6 bases and J by 4 bases, with 5 bases of the junction left unmatched. The length of the CDR3 is 14 residues. Germline V gene sequence: CDR1 MDHEN, CDR2 SYDVKM. The CDR3 nucleotides read TGTGCCAGCAGGATAGCGGGACCTTACAATGAGCAGTTCTTC. Amino acids: CASRIAGPYNEQFF.

V gene TRBV10-3 combines with J gene TRBJ2-5; 14 bases agree with TRBD2. With V trimmed by 5 bases and J by 4 bases, 3 bases remained unmatched. This CDR3 spans 15 amino acids. The germline CDR1 and CDR2 sequences are ENHRY and SYGVKD. The CDR3 sequence is CAISSGTSGGETQYF. The CDR3 DNA reads as TGTGCCATCAGTTCCGGGACTAGCGGGGGAGAGACCCAGTACTTC.